The 9 T cell receptor beta chains presented below share a single source sample, sequenced in a study of blood T cell repertoires in COVID-19. Profiling relied on immunoSEQ multiplex PCR, and the TCRdb table lists in-frame clones only, not all of them. The profile covers some 190,000 clones, with around nine tenths appearing a single time and approximately 4% taken by the ten largest. Material for sequencing was peripheral blood. These receptors all stem from a human donor in a cohort sampled during active COVID-19.

CDR3 sequence: CSVGQSYNSPLHF. The DNA for the CDR3 is TGCAGCGTTGGACAGTCGTATAATTCACCCCTCCACTTT. The chain carries TRBV29-1 and TRBJ1-6; possibly TRBD1 for D (5 bases). Germline CDR1 reads SQVTM; CDR2 reads ANQGSEA. V was clipped by 4 bases and J by 4 bases, with 8 bases between them. The CDR3 has 13 residues.

This clone was recorded once. J is TRBJ1-6 and V is TRBV18; TRBD1 matches at 8 bases. V gave up 5 bases and J gave up 4 bases; unmatched junction bases: 4. The CDR3 has 15 amino acids. Germline loops: CDR1 KGHSH, CDR2 LQKENI. In nucleotides, the CDR3 is TGTGCCAGCTCAGGACAGGGAACGTATAATTCACCCCTCCACTTT. The encoded protein is CASSGQGTYNSPLHF.

Notes on this clone: The sample has other DNA sequences that encode this CDR3 too. This chain uses TRBV18 with TRBJ1-6; 9 nucleotides align to TRBD1. The V gene end was trimmed by 3 bases and the J gene end by 7 bases; junction bases not matched to a gene: 1. The germline CDR1 and CDR2 sequences are KGHSH and LQKENI. CDR3 length equals 14 residues. The CDR3 here is CASSPDRGNSPLHF. The DNA of the CDR3 is TGTGCCAGCTCACCGGACAGGGGAAATTCACCCCTCCACTTT.

The V call is TRBV6-1, the J call TRBJ2-1; TRBD2 is a possible D gene (6 bases). The CDR3 consists of 15 residues. The germline CDR1 and CDR2 sequences are MNHNS and SASEGT. Deletions cut 3 bases from V and 4 bases from J, with 13 bases between. The CDR3 nucleotides are TGTGCCAGCAGTGAGGGGGTCGGGGGATACAATGAGCAGTTCTTC. Its translation: CASSEGVGGYNEQFF.

This clone occurred once. The V gene is TRBV25-1, the J gene TRBJ2-7; D perhaps matches TRBD1 (6 bases). In germline, CDR1 is MGHDK, CDR2 SYGVNS. The V end lost 8 bases, the J end lost 9 bases, and 17 bases lay between the germline ends. The CDR3 has 12 amino acids. The CDR3 is CASPLVRGGQYF. The DNA of the CDR3 is TGTGCCAGCCCATTAGTCAGGGGCGGGCAGTACTTC.

The chain is built from TRBV18 and TRBJ1-4; D is possibly TRBD1 (5 bases). Looked up from germline, CDR1 is KGHSH and CDR2 is LQKENI. The CDR3 consists of 13 residues. V was cut by 1 base and J by 8 bases, with 8 bases left in between. In nucleotides, the CDR3 is TGTGCCAGCTCACCACGGGGGGAGGAAAAACTGTTTTTT. Protein sequence: CASSPRGEEKLFF.

This clone was seen more than once but under ten times. The rearrangement uses TRBV30 and TRBJ1-1; no firm D call. Germline V gene data show CDR1 as GTSNPN and CDR2 as SVGIG (reference sequence). The CDR3 has 12 amino acids. V shed 1 base and J shed 1 base, with 4 bases lying between them. The CDR3 is CAWSAGNTEAFF. The CDR3 nucleotides read TGTGCCTGGAGTGCAGGGAACACTGAAGCTTTCTTT.

This clone showed up just a few times. The chain links TRBV27 to TRBJ1-6, with 7 nucleotides matching TRBD1. The CDR3 is 15 residues long. Losses at the gene ends were 5 bases for V and 6 bases for J; bases not matched to a gene: 7. CDR1 is MNHEY, CDR2 SMNVEV, per germline (reference sequence). The CDR3 nucleotides are TGTGCCAGCAGTAAACAGGGGCAGTTTAATTCACCCCTCCACTTT. It codes for CASSKQGQFNSPLHF.

The V gene is TRBV6-6, the J gene TRBJ2-2; 7 bases are a match to TRBD1. This CDR3 contains 15 residues. Unmatched junction bases numbered 4, after V lost 6 bases and J lost 0 bases. Germline CDR1 MNHNY, CDR2 SVGAGI (reference sequence). The CDR3 DNA follows: TGTGCCAGCAGAATACAGGGGTCGAACACCGGGGAGCTGTTTTTT. It is translated as CASRIQGSNTGELFF.